This T cell receptor (beta chain) was recorded in a study of CD8 T cells in ankylosing spondylitis. General observations from the study: The clones that were linked to disease were reported to be significantly enriched in matched synovial fluid samples from ankylosing spondylitis patients. A motif in TCR beta, a set of under ten highly homologous variants, appeared characteristic of ankylosing spondylitis blood.

V lost 6 bases, J lost 0 bases, and 7 bases stayed unmatched. The CDR3 loop spans 16 amino acids. The germline V gene has CDR1 SEHNR and CDR2 FQNEAQ (reference sequence). In this sample, this clonotype turned up many times. Its specificity is unknown. TCRdb re-called the 5' RACE reads through MiXCR, storing one row per CDR3 protein. The repertoire holds roughly 440,000 distinct CDR3 sequences, with about a sixth as singletons. This clonotype originated in a male donor with ankylosing spondylitis. The J gene is TRBJ2-2, the V gene TRBV7-9, with 7 bases that match TRBD1. Sequencing was carried out using blood, either unsorted or a sorted T cell fraction (not recorded which). DNA of the CDR3: TGTGCCAGCAGATCAAGACAGGGAACGAACACCGGGGAGCTGTTTTTT. This sequence encodes CASRSRQGTNTGELFF.